The source of this T cell receptor beta chain is a study of blood T cell repertoires in COVID-19. The assay was immunoSEQ multiplex PCR, and TCRdb's table has in-frame clones only and misses some. The table lists about 62,000 clones, 76% of them singletons, with approximately 6.4% in the top ten. V lost 8 bases, J lost 6 bases, and 9 bases stayed unmatched. The CDR3 runs 15 residues. CDR1 and CDR2 from the germline V gene are LGHNA and YNFKEQ. This chain joins TRBV4-2 and TRBJ2-2; 10 positions agree with TRBD1. The sequencing sample was made of peripheral blood. This clonotype was sampled from a woman aged 45-65 years with active or convalescent COVID-19. The CDR3 region is CASGGGTGESGELFF. CDR3 sequence (DNA): TGTGCCAGCGGCGGCGGGACAGGGGAATCCGGGGAGCTGTTTTTT.